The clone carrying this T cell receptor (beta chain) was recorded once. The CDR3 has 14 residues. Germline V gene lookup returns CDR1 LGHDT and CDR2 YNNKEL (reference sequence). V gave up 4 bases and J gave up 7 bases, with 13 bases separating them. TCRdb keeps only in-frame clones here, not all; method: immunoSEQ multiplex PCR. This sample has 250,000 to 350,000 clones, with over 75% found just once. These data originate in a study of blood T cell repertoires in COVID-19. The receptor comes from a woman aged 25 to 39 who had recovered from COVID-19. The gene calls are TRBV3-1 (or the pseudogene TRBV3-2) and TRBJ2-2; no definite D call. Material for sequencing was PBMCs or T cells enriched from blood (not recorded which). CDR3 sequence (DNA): TGTGCCAGCAGCCGAAACCTAGTTGGCGGGGAGCTGTTTTTT. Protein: CASSRNLVGGELFF.